This T cell receptor beta chain emerged from a study of brain T cells in children with intractable seizures. Surgery cases with the highest brain T cell transcript signatures were chosen for sequencing. Patients received at least one anti-epileptic drug before surgery. A remark on this clone: Its antigen is unknown.

Using immunoSEQ multiplex PCR, the repertoire was profiled, and TCRdb retains in-frame clones only, with some absent. The sample carries 70,000 to 85,000 clones, about 90% recorded once. In germline, CDR1 is SNHLY, CDR2 FYNNEI. The CDR3 has 15 amino acids. The ends lost 3 bases at V and 2 bases at J; junction bases unmatched: 3. General study results and limits: Absence of clones before surgery may stem from lower sequencing depth. Patients' HCMV serostatus was unknown; virus specificity rests on CDR3 similarity alone.

The chain couples TRBV2 to TRBJ2-3; 9 nucleotides line up with TRBD2. The sample consisted of peripheral blood, taken at surgery. This receptor was obtained from a girl aged 2 to 10 with Rasmussen encephalitis and intractable seizures. The CDR3 DNA follows: TGTGCCAGCAGTGAGCCTAGCGGGACCACAGATACGCAGTATTTT. It translates to CASSEPSGTTDTQYF.